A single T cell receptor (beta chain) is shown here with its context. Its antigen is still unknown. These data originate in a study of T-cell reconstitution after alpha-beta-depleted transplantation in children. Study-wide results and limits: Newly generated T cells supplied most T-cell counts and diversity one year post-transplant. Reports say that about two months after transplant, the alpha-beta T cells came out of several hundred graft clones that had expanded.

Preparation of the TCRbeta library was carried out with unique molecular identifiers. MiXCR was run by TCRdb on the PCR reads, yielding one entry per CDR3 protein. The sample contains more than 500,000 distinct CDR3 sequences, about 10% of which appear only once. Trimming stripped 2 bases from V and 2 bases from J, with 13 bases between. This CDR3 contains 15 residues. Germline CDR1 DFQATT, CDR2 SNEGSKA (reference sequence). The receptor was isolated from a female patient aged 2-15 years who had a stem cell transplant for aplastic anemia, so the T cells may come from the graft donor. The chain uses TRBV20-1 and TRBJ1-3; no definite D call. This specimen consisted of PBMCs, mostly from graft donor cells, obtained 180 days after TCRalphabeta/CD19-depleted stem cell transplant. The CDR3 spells CSARPYSSPGNTIYF. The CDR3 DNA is TGCAGTGCTAGACCCTACAGTAGCCCTGGAAACACCATATATTTT.